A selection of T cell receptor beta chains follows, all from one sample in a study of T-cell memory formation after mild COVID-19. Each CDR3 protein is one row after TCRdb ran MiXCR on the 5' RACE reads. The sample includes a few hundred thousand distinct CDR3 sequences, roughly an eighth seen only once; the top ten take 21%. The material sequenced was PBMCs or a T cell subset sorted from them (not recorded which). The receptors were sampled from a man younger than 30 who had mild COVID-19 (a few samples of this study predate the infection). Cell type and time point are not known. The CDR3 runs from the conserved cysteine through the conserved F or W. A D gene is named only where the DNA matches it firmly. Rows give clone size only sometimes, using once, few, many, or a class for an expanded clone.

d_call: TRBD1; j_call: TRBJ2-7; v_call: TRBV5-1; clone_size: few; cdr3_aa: CASSGTGTGFAEQYF; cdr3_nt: TGCGCCAGCAGCGGCACCGGGACAGGGTTTGCCGAGCAGTACTTC
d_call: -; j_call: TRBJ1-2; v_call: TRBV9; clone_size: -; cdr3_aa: CASSAYLGQLYGYAF; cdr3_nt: TGTGCCAGCAGCGCATACCTCGGGCAACTTTATGGCTACGCCTTC
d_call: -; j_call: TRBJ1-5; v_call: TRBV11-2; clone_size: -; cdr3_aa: CASSPNTGSNQPQHF; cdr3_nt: TGTGCCAGCAGCCCCAACACAGGGAGCAATCAGCCCCAGCATTTT
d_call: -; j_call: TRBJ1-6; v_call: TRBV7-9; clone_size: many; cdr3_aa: CASSLENSPLHF; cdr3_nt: TGTGCCAGCAGCTTAGAGAATTCACCCCTCCACTTT
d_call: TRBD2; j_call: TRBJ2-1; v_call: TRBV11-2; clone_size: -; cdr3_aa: CASSLEVLAGEQFF; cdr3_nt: TGTGCCAGCAGCTTAGAAGTCCTAGCGGGTGAGCAGTTCTTC
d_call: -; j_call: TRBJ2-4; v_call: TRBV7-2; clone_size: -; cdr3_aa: CASTTRGVIGDKNIQYF; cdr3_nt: TGTGCCAGCACCACTAGAGGGGTGATCGGTGACAAAAACATTCAGTACTTC
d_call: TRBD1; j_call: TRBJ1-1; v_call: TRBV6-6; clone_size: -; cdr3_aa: CASSYLGQGAFF; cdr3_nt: TGTGCCAGCAGTTACTTAGGACAGGGAGCTTTCTTT
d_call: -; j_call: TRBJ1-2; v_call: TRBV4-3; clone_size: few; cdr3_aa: CASSQDSRSYGYTF; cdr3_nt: TGCGCCAGCAGCCAAGATTCGAGGTCCTATGGCTACACCTTC
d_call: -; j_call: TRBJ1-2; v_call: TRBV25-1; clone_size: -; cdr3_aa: CASSEFWGNGYTF; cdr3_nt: TGTGCCAGCAGTGAATTTTGGGGGAATGGCTACACCTTC
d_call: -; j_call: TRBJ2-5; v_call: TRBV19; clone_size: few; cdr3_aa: CASSPSGVGQETQYF; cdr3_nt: TGTGCCAGTAGTCCGTCGGGTGTGGGACAAGAGACCCAGTACTTC
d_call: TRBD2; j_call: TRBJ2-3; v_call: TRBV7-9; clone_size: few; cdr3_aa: CASRDPSGGATDTQYF; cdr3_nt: TGTGCCAGCAGGGACCCTAGCGGGGGGGCCACAGATACGCAGTATTTT
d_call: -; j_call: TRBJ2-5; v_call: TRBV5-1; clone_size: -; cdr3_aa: CASSPVADGETQYF; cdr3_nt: TGCGCCAGCAGCCCAGTAGCGGATGGAGAGACCCAGTACTTC
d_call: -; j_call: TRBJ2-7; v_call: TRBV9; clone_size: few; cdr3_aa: CASSRSAVINEQYF; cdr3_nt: TGTGCCAGCAGCCGTTCAGCCGTAATTAACGAGCAGTACTTC
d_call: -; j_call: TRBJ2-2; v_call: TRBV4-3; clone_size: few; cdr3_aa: CASSQETGRPGELFF; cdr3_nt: TGCGCCAGCAGCCAAGAGACGGGGAGACCCGGGGAGCTGTTTTTT
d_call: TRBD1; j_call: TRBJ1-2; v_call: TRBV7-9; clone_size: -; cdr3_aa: CASSSSPSDRDHGYTF; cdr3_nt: TGTGCCAGCAGCTCATCCCCTTCGGACAGGGATCATGGCTACACCTTC
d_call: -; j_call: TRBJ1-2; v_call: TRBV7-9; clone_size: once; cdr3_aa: CASSLTGVGYTF; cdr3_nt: TGTGCCAGCAGCTTAACGGGGGTCGGCTACACCTTC
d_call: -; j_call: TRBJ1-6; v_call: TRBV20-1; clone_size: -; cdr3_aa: CSARDLGSPLHF; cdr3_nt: TGCAGTGCTAGAGATTTGGGTTCACCCCTCCACTTT
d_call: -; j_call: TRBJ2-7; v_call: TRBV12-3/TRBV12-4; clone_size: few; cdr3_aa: CASSSQGGSYSEQYF; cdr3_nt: TGTGCCAGCAGTTCTCAGGGAGGAAGTTATTCCGAGCAGTACTTC
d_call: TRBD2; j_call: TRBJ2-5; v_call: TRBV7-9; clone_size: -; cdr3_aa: CASSHERIRGGGETQYF; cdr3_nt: TGTGCCAGCAGTCACGAAAGAATTCGGGGGGGAGGAGAGACCCAGTACTTC
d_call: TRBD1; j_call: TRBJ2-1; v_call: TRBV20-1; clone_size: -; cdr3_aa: CSAIEGQGVSYNEQLF; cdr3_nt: TGCAGTGCTATAGAGGGACAGGGGGTCTCCTACAATGAGCAGTTATTC
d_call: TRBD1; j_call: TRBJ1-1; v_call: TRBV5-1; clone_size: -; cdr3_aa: CASSSLDRTYTEAFF; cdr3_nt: TGCGCCAGCAGCTCCCTGGACAGGACCTACACTGAAGCTTTCTTT
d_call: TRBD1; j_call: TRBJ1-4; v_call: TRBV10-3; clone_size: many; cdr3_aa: CASRQGENEKLFF; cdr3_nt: TGTGCCTCAAGACAGGGGGAGAATGAAAAACTGTTTTTT
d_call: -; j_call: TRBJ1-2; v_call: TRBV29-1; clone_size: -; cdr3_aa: CSVEDRSYGYTF; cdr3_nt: TGCAGCGTTGAAGATAGGAGCTATGGCTACACCTTC
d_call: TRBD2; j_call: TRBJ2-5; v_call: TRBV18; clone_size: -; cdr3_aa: CASSPPSSGGQETQYF; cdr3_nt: TGTGCCAGCTCACCACCGTCTAGCGGGGGACAAGAGACCCAGTACTTC
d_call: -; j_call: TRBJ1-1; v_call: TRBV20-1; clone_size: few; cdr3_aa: CSARRGGNTEAFF; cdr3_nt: TGCAGTGCTAGGAGAGGTGGGAACACTGAAGCTTTCTTT
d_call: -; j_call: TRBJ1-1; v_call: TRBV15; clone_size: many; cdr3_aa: CATSRGNSLNTEAFF; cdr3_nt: TGTGCCACCAGCAGAGGCAACAGCCTAAACACTGAAGCTTTCTTT
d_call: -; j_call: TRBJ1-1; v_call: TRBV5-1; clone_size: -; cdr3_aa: CASREGSEAFF; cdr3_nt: TGCGCCAGCAGAGAGGGTTCTGAAGCTTTCTTT
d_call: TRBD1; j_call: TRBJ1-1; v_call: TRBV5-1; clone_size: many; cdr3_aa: CASSLAGGNTEAFF; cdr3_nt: TGCGCCAGCAGCTTGGCAGGGGGAAACACTGAAGCTTTCTTT
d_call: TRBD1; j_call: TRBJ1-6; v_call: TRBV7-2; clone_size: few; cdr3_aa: CASSPRDRHNSPLHF; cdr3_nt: TGTGCCAGCAGCCCCCGGGACAGGCATAATTCACCCCTCCACTTT
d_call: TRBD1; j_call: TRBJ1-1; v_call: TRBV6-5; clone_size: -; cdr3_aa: CASSTWTGETEAFF; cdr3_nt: TGTGCCAGCAGTACATGGACAGGGGAAACTGAAGCTTTCTTT
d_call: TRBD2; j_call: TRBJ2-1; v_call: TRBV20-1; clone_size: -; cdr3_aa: CSAYLAGGTYNEQFF; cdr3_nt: TGCAGTGCTTACTTAGCGGGGGGAACCTACAATGAGCAGTTCTTC
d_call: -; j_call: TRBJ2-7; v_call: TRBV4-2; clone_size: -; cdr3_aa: CASSQDGQGYEQYF; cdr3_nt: TGTGCCAGCAGCCAAGATGGGCAGGGCTACGAGCAGTACTTC
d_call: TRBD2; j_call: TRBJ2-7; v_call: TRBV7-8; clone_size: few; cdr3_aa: CASTRIAGGDGQYF; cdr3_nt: TGTGCCAGCACCCGAATAGCGGGGGGTGACGGGCAGTACTTC
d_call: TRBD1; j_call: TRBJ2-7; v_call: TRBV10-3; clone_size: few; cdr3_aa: CAISEVSGQEYYEQYF; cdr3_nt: TGTGCCATCAGTGAGGTCTCGGGACAGGAATACTACGAGCAGTACTTC
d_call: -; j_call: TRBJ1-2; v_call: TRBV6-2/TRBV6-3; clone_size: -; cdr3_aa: CASTQGPDYGYTF; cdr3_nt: TGTGCCAGCACCCAGGGGCCTGACTATGGCTACACCTTC
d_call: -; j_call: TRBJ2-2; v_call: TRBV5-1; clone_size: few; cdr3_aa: CATTVDTGELFF; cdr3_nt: TGCGCCACCACGGTGGACACCGGGGAGCTGTTTTTT
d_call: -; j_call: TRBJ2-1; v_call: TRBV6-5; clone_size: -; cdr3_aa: CASSPGLVLTYNEQFF; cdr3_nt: TGTGCCAGCAGTCCCGGTTTAGTGCTCACCTACAATGAGCAGTTCTTC
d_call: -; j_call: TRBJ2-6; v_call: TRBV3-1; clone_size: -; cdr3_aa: CASSHSGDSGANVLTF; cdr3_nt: TGTGCCAGCAGCCATTCTGGGGACTCTGGGGCCAACGTCCTGACTTTC
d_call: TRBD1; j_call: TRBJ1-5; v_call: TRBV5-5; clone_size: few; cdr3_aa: CASSREQGASGNQPQHF; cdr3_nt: TGTGCCAGCAGCAGGGAACAGGGGGCGTCGGGCAATCAGCCCCAGCATTTT
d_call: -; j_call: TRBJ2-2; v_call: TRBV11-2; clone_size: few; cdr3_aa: CASSLIPTGELFF; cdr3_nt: TGTGCCAGCAGCCTCATACCGACCGGGGAGCTGTTTTTT
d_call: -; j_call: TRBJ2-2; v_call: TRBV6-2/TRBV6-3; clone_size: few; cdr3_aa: CASRTVLRDTGELFF; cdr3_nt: TGTGCCAGCAGGACTGTCCTCCGGGACACCGGGGAGCTGTTTTTT
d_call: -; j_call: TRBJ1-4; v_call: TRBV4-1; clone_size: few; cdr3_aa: CASSSLGGQARKLFF; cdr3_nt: TGCGCCAGCAGCTCCTTGGGGGGCCAGGCGAGGAAACTGTTTTTT
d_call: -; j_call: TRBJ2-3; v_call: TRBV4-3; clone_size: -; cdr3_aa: CASGQRADTQYF; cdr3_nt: TGCGCCAGCGGTCAGAGAGCAGATACGCAGTATTTT
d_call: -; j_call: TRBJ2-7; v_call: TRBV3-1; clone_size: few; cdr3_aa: CASRGMGDEQYF; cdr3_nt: TGTGCCAGCAGGGGGATGGGCGACGAGCAGTACTTC
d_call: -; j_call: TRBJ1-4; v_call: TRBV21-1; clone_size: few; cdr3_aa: CARKRDSLEKLFF; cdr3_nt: TGTGCCAGGAAACGGGACAGCCTTGAAAAACTGTTTTTT
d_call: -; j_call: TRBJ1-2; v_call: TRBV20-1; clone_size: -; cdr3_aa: CSARGVDIYGYTF; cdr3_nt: TGCAGTGCTAGAGGCGTTGACATCTATGGCTACACCTTC
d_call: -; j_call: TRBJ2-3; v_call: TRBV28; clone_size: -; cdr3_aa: CASSLEKGTDTQYF; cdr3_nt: TGTGCCAGCAGTTTAGAAAAGGGCACAGATACGCAGTATTTT
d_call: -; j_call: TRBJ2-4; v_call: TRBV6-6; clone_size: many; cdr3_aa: CASSYGGSVKNIQYF; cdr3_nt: TGTGCCAGCAGTTACGGGGGGTCTGTCAAAAACATTCAGTACTTC
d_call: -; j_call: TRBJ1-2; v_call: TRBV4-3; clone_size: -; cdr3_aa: CASSQVNDSPNYGYTF; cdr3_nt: TGCGCCAGCAGCCAAGTCAACGACAGTCCTAACTATGGCTACACCTTC
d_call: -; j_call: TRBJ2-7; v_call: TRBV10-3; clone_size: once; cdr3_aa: CAIRRQYNYEQYF; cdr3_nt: TGTGCCATCAGAAGACAGTACAACTACGAGCAGTACTTC
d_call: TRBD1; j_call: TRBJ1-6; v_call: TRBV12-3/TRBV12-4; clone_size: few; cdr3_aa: CASQFTGVRSPLHF; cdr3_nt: TGTGCCAGCCAATTCACAGGGGTGCGATCACCCCTCCACTTT
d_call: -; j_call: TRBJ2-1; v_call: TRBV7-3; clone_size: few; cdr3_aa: CASSLESLPYNEQFF; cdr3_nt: TGTGCCAGCAGCTTGGAGTCACTACCCTACAATGAGCAGTTCTTC